The T cell receptor beta chain described here comes from a study of cytomegalovirus exposure and HLA in healthy donors. General study points: V- and J-gene trimming of TCR beta was linked (in a later analysis) to a missense DCLRE1C variant.

To note about this clone: The antigen remains unidentified.

In the PCR, 60 Vbeta and 13 Jbeta primers were used. The protocol was immunoSEQ multiplex PCR, while the TCRdb copy is restricted to in-frame clones and leaves out a portion. The profile shows roughly 120,000 clones, 75% to 85% of them singletons. Looked up from germline, CDR1 is SGHVS and CDR2 is FNYEAQ. CDR3 length: 16 residues. V was pared by 6 bases and J by 2 bases, with 7 bases of the junction left unmatched. The TCR sequence derives from a man aged 30 to 45 in good health and CMV-seronegative. The sample consisted of PBMCs. V gene TRBV7-6 combines with J gene TRBJ2-1, with 10 bases aligning to TRBD2. The CDR3 nucleotides are TGTGCCAGCAGTCCTTTCAGCGGGAGGGCCTACAATGAGCAGTTCTTC. It yields the protein CASSPFSGRAYNEQFF.